This T cell receptor (beta chain) stems from a study of shared clonotypes between healthy human individuals. About the study: The donor group consisted of a couple of women and a few men, aged 18 to 49. The study's findings and limits: Blood alone was sampled, and tissue repertoires likely differ.

In unsorted samples, genomic DNA was obtained using approximately 100 million PBMCs. The repertoire was sequenced with immunoSEQ multiplex PCR; TCRdb's copy has only in-frame clones and lacks some. The table records about half a million clones, 77% of them present only once. The V gene lost 8 bases and the J gene lost 7 bases, with 6 bases spanning the gap. In germline, CDR1 is MNHNY, CDR2 SVGAGI (reference sequence). CDR3 length equals 10 residues. This clone was detected many times. Its antigen is unknown. The V and J genes are TRBV6-6 and TRBJ2-1; D ambiguous. The receptor was derived from a woman in her thirties or forties in good health. Some clones in this sample may be carry-over from other donors' samples. Sample: PBMCs. This CDR3 reads CASGPNEQFF. The CDR3 DNA follows: TGTGCCAGCGGTCCTAATGAGCAGTTCTTC.